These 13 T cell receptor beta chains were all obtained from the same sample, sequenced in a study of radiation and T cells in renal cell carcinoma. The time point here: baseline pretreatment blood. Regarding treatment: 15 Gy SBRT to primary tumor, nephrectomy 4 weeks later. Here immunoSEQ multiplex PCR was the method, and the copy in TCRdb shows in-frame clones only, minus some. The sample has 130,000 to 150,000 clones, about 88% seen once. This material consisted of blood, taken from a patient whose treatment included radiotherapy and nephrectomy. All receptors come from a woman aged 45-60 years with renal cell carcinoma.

CDR3 in amino acids: CASSRTGAFGYTF. The CDR3 nucleotides read TGTGCCAGCAGTCGGACAGGGGCTTTTGGCTACACCTTC. V gene TRBV6-6 combines with J gene TRBJ1-2, with 9 bases lining up with TRBD1. CDR3 length equals 13 residues. The germline gives CDR1 MNHNY, CDR2 SVGAGI (reference sequence). The V segment lost 5 bases and the J segment 7 bases; nucleotides outside the gene matches: 5.

CDR3 DNA: TGTGCCTGGTCCTCCGGACAGGGGTCAGGTAGTGAGCAGTTCTTC. Translated: CAWSSGQGSGSEQFF. V is TRBV30 and J is TRBJ2-1; 9 positions agree with TRBD1. Losses at the gene ends were 5 bases for V and 9 bases for J; bases not matched to a gene: 14. The CDR3 covers 15 residues. Germline V lookup: CDR1 GTSNPN, CDR2 SVGIG (reference sequence). The entire variable domain, with the rest obtained from reference TRBV30 and TRBJ2-1, is as follows: SQTIHQWPATLVQPVGSPLSLECTVEGTSNPNLYWYRQAAGRGLQLLFYSVGIGQISSEVPQNLSASRPQDRQFILSSKKLLLSDSGFYLCAWSSGQGSGSEQFFGPGTRLTVL.

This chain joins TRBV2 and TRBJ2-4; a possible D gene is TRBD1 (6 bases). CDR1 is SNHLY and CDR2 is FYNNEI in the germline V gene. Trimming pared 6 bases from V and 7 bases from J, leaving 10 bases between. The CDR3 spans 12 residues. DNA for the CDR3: TGTGCCAGCAGGGAAACAGGGAACATTCAGTACTTC. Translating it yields CASRETGNIQYF.

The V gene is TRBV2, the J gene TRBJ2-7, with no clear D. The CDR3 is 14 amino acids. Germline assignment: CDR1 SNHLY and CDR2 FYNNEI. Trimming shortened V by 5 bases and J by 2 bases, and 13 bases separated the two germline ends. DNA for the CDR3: TGTGCCAGCAGTCAAGAGTTAGGAGCCTACGAGCAGTACTTC. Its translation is CASSQELGAYEQYF.

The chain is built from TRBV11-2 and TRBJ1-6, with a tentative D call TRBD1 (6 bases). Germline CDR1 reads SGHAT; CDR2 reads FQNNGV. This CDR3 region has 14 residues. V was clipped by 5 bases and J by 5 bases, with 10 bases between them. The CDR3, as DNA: TGTGCCAGCAGCCTATGGACAGATAATTCACCCCTCCACTTT. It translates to CASSLWTDNSPLHF.

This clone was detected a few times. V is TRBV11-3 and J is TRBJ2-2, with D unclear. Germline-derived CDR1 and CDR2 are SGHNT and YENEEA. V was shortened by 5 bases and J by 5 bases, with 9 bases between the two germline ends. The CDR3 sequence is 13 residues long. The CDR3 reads CASSPGQTGELFF. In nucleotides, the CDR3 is TGTGCCAGCAGCCCCGGGCAGACCGGGGAGCTGTTTTTT.

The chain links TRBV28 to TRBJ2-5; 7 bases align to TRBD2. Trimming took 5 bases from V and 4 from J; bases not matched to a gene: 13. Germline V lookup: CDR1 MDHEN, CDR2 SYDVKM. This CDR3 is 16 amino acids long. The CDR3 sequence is CASSPSSAGVGETQYF. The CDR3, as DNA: TGTGCCAGCAGTCCCTCCTCCGCGGGGGTTGGAGAGACCCAGTACTTC.

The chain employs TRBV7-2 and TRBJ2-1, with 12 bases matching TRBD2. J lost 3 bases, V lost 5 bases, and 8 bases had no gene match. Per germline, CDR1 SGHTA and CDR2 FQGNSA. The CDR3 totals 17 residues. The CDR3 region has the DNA TGTGCCAGCAGCCCCACAAAGACTAGCGGGAGCTACAATGAGCAGTTCTTC. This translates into CASSPTKTSGSYNEQFF.

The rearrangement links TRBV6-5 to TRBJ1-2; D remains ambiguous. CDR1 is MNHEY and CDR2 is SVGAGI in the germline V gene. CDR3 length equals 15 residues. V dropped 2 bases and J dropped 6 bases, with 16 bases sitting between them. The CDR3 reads CASSYRRGRADGYTF. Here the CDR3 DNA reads TGTGCCAGCAGTTACAGGCGGGGTAGGGCTGATGGCTACACCTTC.

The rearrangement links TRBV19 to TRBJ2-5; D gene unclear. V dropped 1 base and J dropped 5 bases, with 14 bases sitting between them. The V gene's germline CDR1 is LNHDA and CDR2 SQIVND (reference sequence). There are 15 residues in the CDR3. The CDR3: CASSIVGPTTETQYF. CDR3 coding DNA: TGTGCCAGTAGTATAGTTGGGCCTACGACGGAGACCCAGTACTTC.

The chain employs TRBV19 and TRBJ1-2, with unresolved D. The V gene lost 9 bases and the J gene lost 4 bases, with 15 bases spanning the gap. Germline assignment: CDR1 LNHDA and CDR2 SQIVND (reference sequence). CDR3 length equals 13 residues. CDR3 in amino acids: CASLATRGYGYTF. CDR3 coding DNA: TGTGCCAGCTTGGCCACTCGAGGCTATGGCTACACCTTC.

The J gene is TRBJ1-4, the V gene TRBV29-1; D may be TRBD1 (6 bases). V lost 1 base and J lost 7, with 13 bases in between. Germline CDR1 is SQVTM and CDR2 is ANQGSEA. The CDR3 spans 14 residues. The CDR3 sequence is CSVEGPGAPEKLFF. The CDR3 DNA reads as TGCAGCGTTGAAGGTCCGGGGGCGCCTGAAAAACTGTTTTTT.

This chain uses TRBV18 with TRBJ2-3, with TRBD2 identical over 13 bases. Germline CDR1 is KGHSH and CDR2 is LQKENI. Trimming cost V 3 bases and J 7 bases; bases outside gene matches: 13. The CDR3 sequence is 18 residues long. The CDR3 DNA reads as TGTGCCAGCTCACCCTATTCTGCCGGGACTAGCGGGGTGAATACGCAGTATTTT. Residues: CASSPYSAGTSGVNTQYF.